The 8 T cell receptor beta chains in this list originate from one sample, sequenced in a study of regulatory T cells in long-lasting Graves disease. Time point: persistent/refractory GD, antithyroid drugs over 5 years with positive TRAb. The TCR library used RNA extracted from PBMCs. Building the TCR beta libraries relied on iRepertoire HTBI primers, and CDR3 regions underwent Arm-PCR. TCRdb analysed the multiplex PCR reads with MiXCR anew, one entry per CDR3 protein. Seen here are 400,000 to 500,000 distinct CDR3 sequences, around 23% observed once, and the top ten hold roughly an eighth. The sequencing here drew on peripheral blood mononuclear cells (PBMCs), taken when the disease was refractory, from a patient treated with antithyroid drugs. The receptor set was obtained from a female donor with Graves disease.

This clonotype was found once. The V gene is TRBV18, the J gene TRBJ1-2; the match to TRBD1 covers 8 bases. Per germline, CDR1 KGHSH and CDR2 LQKENI. This CDR3 comprises 16 residues. Trimming cost V 5 bases and J 5 bases; bases outside gene matches: 13. DNA of the CDR3: TGTGCCAGCTCAATCACGGCTGGGACAGGCCATTATGGCTACACCTTC. Protein sequence: CASSITAGTGHYGYTF.

V gene TRBV6-1 combines with J gene TRBJ1-3; unclear D gene. V lost 4 bases, J lost 3 bases, and 7 bases lay in between. The germline gives CDR1 MNHNS, CDR2 SASEGT. The CDR3 extends over 13 amino acids. The CDR3 DNA is TGTGCCAGCAGTGTGACATTTGGAAACACCATATATTTT. Translated: CASSVTFGNTIYF.

The chain uses TRBV30 and TRBJ1-3; TRBD1 matches at 8 bases. Germline lookup yields CDR1 GTSNPN and CDR2 SVGIG (reference sequence). CDR3 length: 14 residues. J lost 3 bases, V lost 4 bases, and 5 bases had no gene match. The CDR3 nucleotides read TGTGCCTGGAACACAGGACAGGGTGGAAACACCATATATTTT. This encodes CAWNTGQGGNTIYF.

This chain uses TRBV6-1 with TRBJ2-7, with unresolved D. The CDR3 is 13 residues long. CDR1 is MNHNS and CDR2 is SASEGT in the germline V gene. V was shortened by 4 bases and J by 12 bases, with 19 bases between the two germline ends. In DNA form, the CDR3 reads TGTGCCAGCAGTGCCACGGCGATTCCTTGGCGGTACTTC. Translated, it gives CASSATAIPWRYF.

CDR3 protein: CASSYSVGRWDTGELFF. The CDR3 region has the DNA TGTGCCAGCAGTTACTCCGTCGGGAGGTGGGACACCGGGGAGCTGTTTTTT. The chain joins TRBV6-9 to TRBJ2-2, with 7 bases aligning to TRBD2. Losses at the gene ends were 3 bases for V and 3 bases for J; bases not matched to a gene: 10. CDR1 MNHGY and CDR2 SVAAGI come from the germline V gene. The CDR3 runs 17 residues.

This rearrangement joins TRBV20-1 to TRBJ2-2, with D perhaps matching TRBD1 or TRBD2 (5 bases each). The CDR3 is made up of 16 amino acids. Trimming pared 5 bases from V and 3 bases from J, leaving 19 bases between. Germline loops: CDR1 DFQATT, CDR2 SNEGSKA (reference sequence). CDR3 sequence: CSAPGTNKGHTGELFF. Here the CDR3 DNA reads TGCAGTGCTCCCGGGACGAACAAGGGGCACACCGGGGAGCTGTTTTTT.

This clonotype was detected a few times. A much larger clone differs by one base, so this may be a read error. The V call is TRBV11-2, the J call TRBJ2-7; D tentatively reads TRBD1 or TRBD2 (5 bases each). This CDR3 is built from 15 residues. CDR1 SGHAT and CDR2 FQNNGV come from the germline V gene. CDR3 region: CVSSSEDRGSYEQYF. The CDR3 DNA sequence: TGTGTCAGCAGCTCGGAGGATAGGGGCTCTTACGAGCAGTACTTC.

The rearrangement uses TRBV29-1 and TRBJ1-3, with D perhaps matching TRBD1 (5 bases). Germline V gene data show CDR1 as SQVTM and CDR2 as ANQGSEA. V dropped 5 bases and J dropped 0 bases, with 14 bases sitting between them. The CDR3 covers 15 residues. The CDR3 DNA sequence: TGCAGCGTTAGGTCCGGGACGACCTCTGGAAACACCATATATTTT. It specifies CSVRSGTTSGNTIYF.